This TCR beta chain was identified during a study of cytomegalovirus exposure and HLA in healthy donors. This CDR3 is built from 17 residues. After removal of 0 bases from V and 4 bases from J, the junction contained 3 bases not matched to a gene. From germline, CDR1 is SSHAT and CDR2 FNYEAQ (reference sequence). The PCR employed 60 Vbeta primers together with 13 Jbeta primers. Repertoires were generated with immunoSEQ multiplex PCR, while TCRdb's copy carries only in-frame clones and drops some. This table holds some 150,000 clones, 80% found once. The receptor comes from a young man in good health and CMV-seropositive. The chain couples TRBV7-7 to TRBJ2-1; 13 positions match TRBD2. Sequencing was done on a sample of PBMCs. CDR3 DNA: TGTGCCAGCAGCTTAGCGCAGGGACTAGCGGGGTACAATGAGCAGTTCTTC. Its protein is CASSLAQGLAGYNEQFF. Using reference TRBV7-7 and TRBJ2-1 for the parts outside the CDR3, the full variable domain is GAGVSQSPRYKVTKRGQDVTLRCDPISSHATLYWYQQALGQGPEFLTYFNYEAQPDKSGLPSDRFSAERPEGSISTLTIQRTEQRDSAMYRCASSLAQGLAGYNEQFFGPGTRLTVL.